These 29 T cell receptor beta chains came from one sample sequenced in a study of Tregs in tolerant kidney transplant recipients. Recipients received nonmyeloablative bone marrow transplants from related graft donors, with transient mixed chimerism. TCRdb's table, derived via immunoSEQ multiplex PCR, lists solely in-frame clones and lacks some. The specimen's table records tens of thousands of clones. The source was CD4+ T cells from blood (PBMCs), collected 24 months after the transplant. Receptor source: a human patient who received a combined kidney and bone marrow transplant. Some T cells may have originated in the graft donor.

The sequenced part of the CDR3 DNA is TGTGCCAGCAGCGTAGCCGGATCAGGGGTTTGGGGC. It translates to CASSVAGSGVWG. The whole CDR3 reads CASSVAGSGVWGYTF. The chain is built from TRBV9 and TRBJ1-2; weak D call: TRBD1 (6 bases). The CDR3 goes on 3 residues after the read ends, and that part is filled in from the germline J gene. CDR3 size: 15 residues. The germline gives CDR1 SGDLS, CDR2 YYNGEE.

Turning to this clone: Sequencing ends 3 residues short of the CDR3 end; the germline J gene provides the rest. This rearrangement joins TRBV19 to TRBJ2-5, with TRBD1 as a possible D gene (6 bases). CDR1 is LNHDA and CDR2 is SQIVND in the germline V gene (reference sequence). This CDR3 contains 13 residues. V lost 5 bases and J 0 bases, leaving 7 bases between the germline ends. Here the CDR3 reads CASSGQNQETQYF. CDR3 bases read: TGTGCCAGTAGTGGACAGAACCAAGAGACC.

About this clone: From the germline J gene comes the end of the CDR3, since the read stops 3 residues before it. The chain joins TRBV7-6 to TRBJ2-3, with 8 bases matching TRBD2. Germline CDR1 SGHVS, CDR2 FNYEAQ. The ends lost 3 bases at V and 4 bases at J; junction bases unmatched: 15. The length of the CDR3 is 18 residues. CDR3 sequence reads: CASSFAFLAGPRADTQYF. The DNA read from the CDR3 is TGTGCCAGCAGCTTTGCCTTCCTAGCGGGTCCCCGGGCAGATACG.

The sequenced part of the CDR3 DNA is TGCGCCAGCAGCCGTGACAGGGCGGGCGGGGAG. It yields the protein CASSRDRAGGE. The whole CDR3 is CASSRDRAGGELFF. The V and J genes are TRBV5-1 and TRBJ2-2, with 7 bases aligning to TRBD1. The sequenced fragment ends 3 residues before the CDR3 boundary, so the rest is inferred from the germline J gene. The J segment lost 7 bases and the V segment lost 4 bases, leaving 7 bases of the junction unmatched. Germline V gene lookup returns CDR1 SGHRS and CDR2 YFSETQ. The CDR3 consists of 14 residues.

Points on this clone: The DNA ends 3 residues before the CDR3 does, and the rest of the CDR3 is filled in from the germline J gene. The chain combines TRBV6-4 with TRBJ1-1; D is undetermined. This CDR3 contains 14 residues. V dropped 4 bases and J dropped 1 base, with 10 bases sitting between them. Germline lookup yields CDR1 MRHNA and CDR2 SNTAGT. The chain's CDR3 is CASSASPGNTEAFF. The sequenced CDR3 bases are TGTGCCAGCAGTGCCTCTCCAGGGAACACTGAA.

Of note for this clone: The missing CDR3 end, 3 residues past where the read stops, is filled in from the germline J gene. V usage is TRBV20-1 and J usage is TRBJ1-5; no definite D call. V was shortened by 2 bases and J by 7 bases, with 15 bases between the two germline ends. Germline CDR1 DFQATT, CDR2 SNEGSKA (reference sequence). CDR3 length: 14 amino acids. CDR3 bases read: TGCAGTGCTAGACCAGCGATCCCGGGGCAGCCC. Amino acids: CSARPAIPGQP. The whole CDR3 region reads CSARPAIPGQPQHF.

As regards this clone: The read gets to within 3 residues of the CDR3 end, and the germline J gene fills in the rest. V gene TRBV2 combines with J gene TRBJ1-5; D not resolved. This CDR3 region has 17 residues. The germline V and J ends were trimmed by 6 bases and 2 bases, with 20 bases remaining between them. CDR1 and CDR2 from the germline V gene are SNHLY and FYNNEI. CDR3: CASRAPERADGNQPQHF. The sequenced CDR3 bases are TGTGCCAGCAGAGCACCCGAGAGGGCTGATGGCAATCAGCCC.

The covered CDR3 bases are TGCAGCGTTTCTTCACCGGGACTAGCGGGATCAAACTACAATGAG. It specifies CSVSSPGLAGSNYNE. From start to end, the CDR3 is CSVSSPGLAGSNYNEQFF. The rearrangement uses TRBV29-1 and TRBJ2-1; TRBD2 aligns across 13 bases. The read finishes 3 residues shy of the CDR3 end, and the germline J gene is used to complete it. V trimming: 5 bases; J trimming: 3 bases; junction bases outside the gene matches: 13. The CDR3 consists of 18 residues. The germline V gene encodes CDR1 SQVTM and CDR2 ANQGSEA.

The sequenced CDR3 bases are TGCGCCAGCAGTCGAGGGAGGGGCCAAGAGACC. Residues: CASSRGRGQET. The whole CDR3 sequence reads CASSRGRGQETQYF. The chain couples TRBV5-1 to TRBJ2-5; TRBD2 matches at 7 bases. The CDR3 end lies 3 residues beyond the end of the read and is filled in from the germline J gene. The CDR3 is made up of 14 amino acids. V was pared by 5 bases and J by 1 base, with 5 bases of the junction left unmatched. Germline V gives CDR1 SGHRS, CDR2 YFSETQ.

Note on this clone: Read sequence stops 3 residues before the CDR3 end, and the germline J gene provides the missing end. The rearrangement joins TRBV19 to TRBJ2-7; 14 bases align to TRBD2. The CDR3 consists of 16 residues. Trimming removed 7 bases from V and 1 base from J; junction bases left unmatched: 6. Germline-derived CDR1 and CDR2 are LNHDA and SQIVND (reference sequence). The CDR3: CASTMGTSGSSYEQYF. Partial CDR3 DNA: TGTGCCAGTACCATGGGGACTAGCGGGAGTTCCTACGAG.

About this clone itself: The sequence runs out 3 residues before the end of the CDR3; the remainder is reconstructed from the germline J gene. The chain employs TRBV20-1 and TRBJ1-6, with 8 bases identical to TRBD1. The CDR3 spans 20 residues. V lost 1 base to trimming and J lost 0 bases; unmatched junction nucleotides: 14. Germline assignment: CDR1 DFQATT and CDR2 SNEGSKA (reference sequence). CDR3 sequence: CSARARTGIYLGSYNSPLHF. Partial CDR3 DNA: TGCAGTGCTAGAGCCAGGACAGGGATCTATCTTGGCTCCTATAATTCACCC.

The sequenced part of the CDR3 DNA is TGCGCCAGCGGGAAGGACAGGGGAAGCGAG. Amino acids: CASGKDRGSE. The entire CDR3 reads CASGKDRGSEQYF. The chain carries TRBV5-1 and TRBJ2-7; 9 positions match TRBD1. With the read ending 3 residues before the CDR3 end, the germline J gene is used to fill in that end. The CDR3 is 13 residues long. J was trimmed by 6 bases and V by 7 bases; bases with no gene match: 8. Per the germline V gene, CDR1 is SGHRS and CDR2 is YFSETQ.

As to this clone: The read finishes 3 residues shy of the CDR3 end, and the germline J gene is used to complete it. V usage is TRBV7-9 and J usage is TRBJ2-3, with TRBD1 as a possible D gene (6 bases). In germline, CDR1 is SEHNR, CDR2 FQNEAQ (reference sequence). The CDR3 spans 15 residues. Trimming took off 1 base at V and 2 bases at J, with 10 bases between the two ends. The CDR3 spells CASSLDRAYTDTQYF. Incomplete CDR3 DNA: TGTGCCAGCAGCTTAGACAGGGCCTACACAGATACG. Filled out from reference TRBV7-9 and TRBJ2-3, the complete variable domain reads DTGVSQNPRHKITKRGQNVTFRCDPISEHNRLYWYRQTLGQGPEFLTYFQNEAQLEKSRLLSDRFSAERPKGSFSTLEIQRTEQGDSAMYLCASSLDRAYTDTQYFGPGTRLTVL.

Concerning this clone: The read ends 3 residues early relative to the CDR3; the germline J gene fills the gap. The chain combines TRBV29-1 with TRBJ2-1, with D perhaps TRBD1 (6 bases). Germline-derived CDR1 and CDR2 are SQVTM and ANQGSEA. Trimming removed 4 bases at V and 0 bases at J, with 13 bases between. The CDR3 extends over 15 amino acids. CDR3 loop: CSVGGPGSSYNEQFF. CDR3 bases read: TGCAGCGTTGGGGGGCCTGGGAGCTCCTACAATGAG.

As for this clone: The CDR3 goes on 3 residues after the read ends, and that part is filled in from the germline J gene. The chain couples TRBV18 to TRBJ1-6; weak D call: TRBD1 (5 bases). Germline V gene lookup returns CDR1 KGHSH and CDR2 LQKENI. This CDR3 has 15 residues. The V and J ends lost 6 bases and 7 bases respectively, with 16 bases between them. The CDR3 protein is CASSPLEGQNSPLHF. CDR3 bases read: TGTGCCAGCTCCCCGCTAGAGGGGCAGAATTCACCC.

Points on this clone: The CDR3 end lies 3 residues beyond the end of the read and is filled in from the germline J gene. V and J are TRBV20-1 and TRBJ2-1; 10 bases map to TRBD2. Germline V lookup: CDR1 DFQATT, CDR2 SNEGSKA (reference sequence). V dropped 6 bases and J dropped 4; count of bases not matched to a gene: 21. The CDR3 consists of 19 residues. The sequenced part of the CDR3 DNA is TGCAGTGCCAGATCCGGGACTAGCGTAAGAAACGGGGATTACAATGAG. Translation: CSARSGTSVRNGDYNE. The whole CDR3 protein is CSARSGTSVRNGDYNEQFF.

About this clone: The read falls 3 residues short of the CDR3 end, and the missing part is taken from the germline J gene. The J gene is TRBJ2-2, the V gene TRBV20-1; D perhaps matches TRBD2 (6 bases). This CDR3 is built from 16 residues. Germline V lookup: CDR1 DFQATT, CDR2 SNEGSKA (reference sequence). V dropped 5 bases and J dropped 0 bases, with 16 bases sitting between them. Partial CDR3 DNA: TGCAGTGCTCGGAAATGGGACTCGACGAACACCGGGGAG. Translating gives CSARKWDSTNTGE. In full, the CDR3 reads CSARKWDSTNTGELFF.

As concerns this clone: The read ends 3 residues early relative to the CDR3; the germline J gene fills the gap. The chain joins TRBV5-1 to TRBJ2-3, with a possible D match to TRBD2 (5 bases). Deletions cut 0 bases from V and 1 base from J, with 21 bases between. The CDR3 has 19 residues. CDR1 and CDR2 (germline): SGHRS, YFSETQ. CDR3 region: CASSLGGLRGQRRTDTQYF. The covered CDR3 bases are TGCGCCAGCAGCTTGGGTGGGCTAAGAGGGCAGCGGCGCACAGATACG.

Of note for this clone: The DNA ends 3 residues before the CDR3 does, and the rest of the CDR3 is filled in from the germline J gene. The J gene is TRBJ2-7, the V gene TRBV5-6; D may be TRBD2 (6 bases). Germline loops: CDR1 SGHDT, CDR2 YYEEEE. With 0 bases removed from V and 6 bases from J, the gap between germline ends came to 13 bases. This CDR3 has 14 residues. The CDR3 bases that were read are TGTGCCAGCAGCTTGGACCAGGGACTGGGCGAG. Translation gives CASSLDQGLGE. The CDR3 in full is CASSLDQGLGEQYF.

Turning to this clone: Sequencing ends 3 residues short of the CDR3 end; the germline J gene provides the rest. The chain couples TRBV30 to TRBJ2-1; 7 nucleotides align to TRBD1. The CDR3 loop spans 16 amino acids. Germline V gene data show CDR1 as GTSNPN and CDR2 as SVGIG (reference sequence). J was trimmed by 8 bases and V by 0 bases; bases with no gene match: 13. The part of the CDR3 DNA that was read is TGTGCCTGGAGTGTACTGGGGCAGGGGGATCGTGATGAG. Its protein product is CAWSVLGQGDRDE. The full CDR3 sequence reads CAWSVLGQGDRDEQFF.

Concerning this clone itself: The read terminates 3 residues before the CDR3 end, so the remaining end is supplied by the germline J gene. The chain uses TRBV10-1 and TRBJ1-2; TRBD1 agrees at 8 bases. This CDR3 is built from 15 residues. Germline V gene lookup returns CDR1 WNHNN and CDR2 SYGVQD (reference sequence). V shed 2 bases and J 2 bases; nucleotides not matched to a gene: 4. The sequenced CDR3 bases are TGCGCCAGCAGTGAGGACAGGGGTATGAACTATGGC. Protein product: CASSEDRGMNYG. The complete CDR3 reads CASSEDRGMNYGYTF.

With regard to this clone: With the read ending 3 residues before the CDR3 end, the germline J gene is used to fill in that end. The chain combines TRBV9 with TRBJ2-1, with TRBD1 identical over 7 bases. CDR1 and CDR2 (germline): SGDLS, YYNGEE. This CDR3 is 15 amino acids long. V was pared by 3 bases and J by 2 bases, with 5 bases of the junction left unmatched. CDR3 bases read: TGTGCCAGCAGCGGAAGGGGGCAGGCCTACAATGAG. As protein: CASSGRGQAYNE. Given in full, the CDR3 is CASSGRGQAYNEQFF.

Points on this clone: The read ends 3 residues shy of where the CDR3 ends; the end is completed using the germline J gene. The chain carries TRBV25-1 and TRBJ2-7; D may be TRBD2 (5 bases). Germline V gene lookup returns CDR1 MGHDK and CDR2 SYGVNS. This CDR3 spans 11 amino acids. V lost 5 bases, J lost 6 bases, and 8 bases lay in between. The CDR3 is CASSKTIEQYF. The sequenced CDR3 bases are TGTGCCAGCAGTAAGACTATCGAG.

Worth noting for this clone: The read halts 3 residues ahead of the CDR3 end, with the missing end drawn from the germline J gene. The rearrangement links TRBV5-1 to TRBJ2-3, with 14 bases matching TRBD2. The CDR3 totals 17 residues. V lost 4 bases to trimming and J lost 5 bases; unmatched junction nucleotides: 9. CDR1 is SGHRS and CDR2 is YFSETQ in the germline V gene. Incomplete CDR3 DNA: TGCGCCAGCAGCAGGGGACTAGCGGGAGCAGTGGGAGATACG. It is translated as CASSRGLAGAVGDT. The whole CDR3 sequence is CASSRGLAGAVGDTQYF.

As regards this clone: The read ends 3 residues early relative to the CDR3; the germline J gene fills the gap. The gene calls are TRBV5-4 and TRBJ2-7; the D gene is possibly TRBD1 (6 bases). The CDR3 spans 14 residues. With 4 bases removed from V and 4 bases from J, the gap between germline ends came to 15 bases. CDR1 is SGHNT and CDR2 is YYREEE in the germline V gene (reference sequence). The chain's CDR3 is CASSRFGGGYEQYF. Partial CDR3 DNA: TGTGCCAGCAGCCGGTTTGGGGGCGGATACGAG.

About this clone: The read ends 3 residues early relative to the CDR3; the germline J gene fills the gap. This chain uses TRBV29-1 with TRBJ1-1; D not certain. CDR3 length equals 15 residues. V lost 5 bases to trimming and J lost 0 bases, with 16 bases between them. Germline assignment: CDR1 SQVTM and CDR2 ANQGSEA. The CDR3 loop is CSVSARLNMNTEAFF. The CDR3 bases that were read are TGCAGCGTTTCGGCCCGACTGAACATGAACACTGAA.

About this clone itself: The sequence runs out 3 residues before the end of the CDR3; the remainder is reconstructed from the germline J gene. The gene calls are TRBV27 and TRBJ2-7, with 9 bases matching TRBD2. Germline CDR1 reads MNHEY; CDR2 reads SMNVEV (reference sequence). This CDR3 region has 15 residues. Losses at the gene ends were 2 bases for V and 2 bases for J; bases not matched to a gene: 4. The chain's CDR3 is CASSLKLAGPYEQYF. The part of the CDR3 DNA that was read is TGTGCCAGCAGTTTAAAGCTAGCGGGACCCTACGAG.

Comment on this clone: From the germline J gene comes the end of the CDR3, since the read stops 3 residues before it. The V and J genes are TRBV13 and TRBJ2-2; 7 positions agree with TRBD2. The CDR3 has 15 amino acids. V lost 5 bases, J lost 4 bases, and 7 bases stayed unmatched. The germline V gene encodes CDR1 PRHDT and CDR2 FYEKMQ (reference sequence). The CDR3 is CASSARLAGTGELFF. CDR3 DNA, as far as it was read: TGTGCCAGCAGCGCGCGACTAGCAGGCACCGGGGAG. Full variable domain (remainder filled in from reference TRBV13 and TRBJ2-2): AAGVIQSPRHLIKEKRETATLKCYPIPRHDTVYWYQQGPGQDPQFLISFYEKMQSDKGSIPDRFSAQQFSDYHSELNMSSLELGDSALYFCASSARLAGTGELFFGEGSRLTVL.

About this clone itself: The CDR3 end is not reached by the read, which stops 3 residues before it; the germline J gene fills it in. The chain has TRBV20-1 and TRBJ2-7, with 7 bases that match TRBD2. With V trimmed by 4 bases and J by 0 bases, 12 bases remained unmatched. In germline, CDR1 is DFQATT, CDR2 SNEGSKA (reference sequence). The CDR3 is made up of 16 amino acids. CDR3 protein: CSAKRFSGPSSYEQYF. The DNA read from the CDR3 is TGCAGTGCTAAGAGGTTTAGCGGGCCGAGCTCCTACGAG.